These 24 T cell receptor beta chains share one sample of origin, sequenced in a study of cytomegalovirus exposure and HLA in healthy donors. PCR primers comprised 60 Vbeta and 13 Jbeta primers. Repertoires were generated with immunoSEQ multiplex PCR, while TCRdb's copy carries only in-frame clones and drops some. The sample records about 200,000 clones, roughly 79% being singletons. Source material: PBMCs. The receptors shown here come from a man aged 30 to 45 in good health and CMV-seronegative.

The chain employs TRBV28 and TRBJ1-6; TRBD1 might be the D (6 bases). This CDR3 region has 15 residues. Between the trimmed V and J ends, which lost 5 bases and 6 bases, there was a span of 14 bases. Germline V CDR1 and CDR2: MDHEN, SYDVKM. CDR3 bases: TGTGCCAGCAGTCTAGGACAGCTTGGTAATTCACCCCTCCACTTT. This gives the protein CASSLGQLGNSPLHF. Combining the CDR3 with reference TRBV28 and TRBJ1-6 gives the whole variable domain DVKVTQSSRYLVKRTGEKVFLECVQDMDHENMFWYRQDPGLGLRLIYFSYDVKMKEKGDIPEGYSVSREKKERFSLILESASTNQTSMYLCASSLGQLGNSPLHFGNGTRLTVT.

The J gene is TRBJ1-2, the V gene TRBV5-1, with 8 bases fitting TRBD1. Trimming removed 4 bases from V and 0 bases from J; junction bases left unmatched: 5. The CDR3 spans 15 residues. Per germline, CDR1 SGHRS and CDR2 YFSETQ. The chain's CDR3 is CASSNTRGPNYGYTF. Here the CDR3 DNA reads TGCGCCAGCAGCAACACCAGGGGGCCTAACTATGGCTACACCTTC.

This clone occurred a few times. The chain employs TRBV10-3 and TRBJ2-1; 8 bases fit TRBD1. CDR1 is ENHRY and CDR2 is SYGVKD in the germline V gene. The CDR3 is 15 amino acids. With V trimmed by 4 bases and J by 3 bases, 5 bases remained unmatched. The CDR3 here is CAISARGQNYNEQFF. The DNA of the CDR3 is TGTGCCATCAGTGCCAGGGGGCAAAACTACAATGAGCAGTTCTTC.

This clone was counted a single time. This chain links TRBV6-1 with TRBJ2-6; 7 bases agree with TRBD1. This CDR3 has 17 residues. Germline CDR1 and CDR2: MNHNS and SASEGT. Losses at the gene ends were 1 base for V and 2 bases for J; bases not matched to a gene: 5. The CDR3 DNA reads TGTGCCAGCAGTGAAGGTGAGGGGGCCCCTGGGGCCAACGTCCTGACTTTC. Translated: CASSEGEGAPGANVLTF.

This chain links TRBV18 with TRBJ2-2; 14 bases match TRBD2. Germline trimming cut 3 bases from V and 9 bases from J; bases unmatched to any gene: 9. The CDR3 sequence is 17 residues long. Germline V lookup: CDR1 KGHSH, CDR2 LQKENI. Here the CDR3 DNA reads TGTGCCAGCTCACCCGTCACCGGGACTAGCGGGAGTAGGGAGCTGTTTTTT. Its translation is CASSPVTGTSGSRELFF.

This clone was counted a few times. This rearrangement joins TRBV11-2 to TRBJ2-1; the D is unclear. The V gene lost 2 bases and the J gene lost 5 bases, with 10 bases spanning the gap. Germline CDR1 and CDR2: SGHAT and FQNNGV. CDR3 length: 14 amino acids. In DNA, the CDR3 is TGTGCCAGCAGCTTAAGAGCTCCAAACAATGAGCAGTTCTTC. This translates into CASSLRAPNNEQFF.

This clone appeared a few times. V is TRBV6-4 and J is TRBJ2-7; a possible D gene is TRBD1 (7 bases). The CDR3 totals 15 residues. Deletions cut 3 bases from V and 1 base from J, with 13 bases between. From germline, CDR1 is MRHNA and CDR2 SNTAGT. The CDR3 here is CASSEATGRSYEQYF. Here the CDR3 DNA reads TGTGCCAGCAGTGAGGCGACAGGGAGGTCCTACGAGCAGTACTTC.

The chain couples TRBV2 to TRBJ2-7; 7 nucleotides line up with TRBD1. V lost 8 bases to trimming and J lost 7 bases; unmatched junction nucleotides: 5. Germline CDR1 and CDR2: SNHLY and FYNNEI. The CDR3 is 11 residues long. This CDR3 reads CASDREGEQYF. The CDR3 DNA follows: TGTGCCAGCGACAGGGAAGGAGAGCAGTACTTC.

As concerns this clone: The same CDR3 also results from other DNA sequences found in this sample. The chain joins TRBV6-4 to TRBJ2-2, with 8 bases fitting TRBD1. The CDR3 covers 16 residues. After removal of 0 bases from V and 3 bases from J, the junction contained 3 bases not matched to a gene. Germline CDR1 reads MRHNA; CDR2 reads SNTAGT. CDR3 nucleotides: TGTGCCAGCAGTGACTCGGGACAGGCCCACACCGGGGAGCTGTTTTTT. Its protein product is CASSDSGQAHTGELFF.

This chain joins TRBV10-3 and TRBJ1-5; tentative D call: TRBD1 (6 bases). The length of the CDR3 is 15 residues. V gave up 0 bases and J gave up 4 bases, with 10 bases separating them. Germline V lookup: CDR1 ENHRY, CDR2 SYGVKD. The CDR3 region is CAISESGGANQPQHF. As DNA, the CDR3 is TGTGCCATCAGTGAGTCTGGGGGGGCGAATCAGCCCCAGCATTTT.

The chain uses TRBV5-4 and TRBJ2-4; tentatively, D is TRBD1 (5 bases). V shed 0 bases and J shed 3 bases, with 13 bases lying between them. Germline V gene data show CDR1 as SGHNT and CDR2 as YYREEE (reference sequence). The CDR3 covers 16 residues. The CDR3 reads CASSLGARQGKNIQYF. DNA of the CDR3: TGTGCCAGCAGCTTGGGAGCTAGGCAGGGCAAAAACATTCAGTACTTC. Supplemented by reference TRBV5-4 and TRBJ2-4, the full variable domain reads ETGVTQSPTHLIKTRGQQVTLRCSSQSGHNTVSWYQQALGQGPQFIFQYYREEENGRGNFPPRFSGLQFPNYSSELNVNALELDDSALYLCASSLGARQGKNIQYFGAGTRLSVL.

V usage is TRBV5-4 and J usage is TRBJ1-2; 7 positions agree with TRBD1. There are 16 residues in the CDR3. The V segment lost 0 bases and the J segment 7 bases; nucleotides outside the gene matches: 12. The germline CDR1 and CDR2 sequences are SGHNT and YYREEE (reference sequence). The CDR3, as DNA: TGTGCCAGCAGCTTGGGGGGTCCACAGGGGCGCGGTGGCTACACCTTC. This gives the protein CASSLGGPQGRGGYTF.

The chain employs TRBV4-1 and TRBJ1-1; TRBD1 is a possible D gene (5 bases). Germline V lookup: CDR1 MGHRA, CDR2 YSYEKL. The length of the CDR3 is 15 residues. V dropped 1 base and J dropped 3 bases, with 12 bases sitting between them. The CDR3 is CASSQGGGLDTEAFF. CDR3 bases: TGCGCCAGCAGCCAAGGTGGGGGACTGGACACTGAAGCTTTCTTT.

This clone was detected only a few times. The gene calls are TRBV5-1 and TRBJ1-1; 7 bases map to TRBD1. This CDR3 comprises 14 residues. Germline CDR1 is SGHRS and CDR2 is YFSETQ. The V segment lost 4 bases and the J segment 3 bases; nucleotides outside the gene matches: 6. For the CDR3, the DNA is TGCGCCAGCAGCGGGGTCAGGGGGGACACTGAAGCTTTCTTT. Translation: CASSGVRGDTEAFF. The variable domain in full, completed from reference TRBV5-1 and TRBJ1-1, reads KAGVTQTPRYLIKTRGQQVTLSCSPISGHRSVSWYQQTPGQGLQFLFEYFSETQRNKGNFPGRFSGRQFSNSRSEMNVSTLELGDSALYLCASSGVRGDTEAFFGQGTRLTVV.

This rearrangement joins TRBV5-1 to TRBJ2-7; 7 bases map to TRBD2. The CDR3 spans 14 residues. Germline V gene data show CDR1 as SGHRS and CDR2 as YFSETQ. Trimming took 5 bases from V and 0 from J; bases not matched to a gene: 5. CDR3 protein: CASRSSGTSYEQYF. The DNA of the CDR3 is TGCGCCAGCAGATCTAGCGGAACCTCCTACGAGCAGTACTTC.

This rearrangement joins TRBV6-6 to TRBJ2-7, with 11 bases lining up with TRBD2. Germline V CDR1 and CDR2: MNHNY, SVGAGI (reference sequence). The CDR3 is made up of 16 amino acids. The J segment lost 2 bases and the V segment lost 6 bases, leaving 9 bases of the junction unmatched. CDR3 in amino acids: CASSLPGTSGTYEQYF. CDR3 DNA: TGTGCCAGCAGCTTACCTGGGACTAGCGGAACCTACGAGCAGTACTTC.

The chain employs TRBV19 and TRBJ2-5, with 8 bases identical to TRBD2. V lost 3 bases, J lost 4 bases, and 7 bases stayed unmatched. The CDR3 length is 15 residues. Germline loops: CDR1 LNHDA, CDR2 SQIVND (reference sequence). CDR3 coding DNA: TGTGCCAGTAGTATGGAGGCAGCGGGAGCAGAGACCCAGTACTTC. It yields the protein CASSMEAAGAETQYF.

This CDR3 is CASTTGTSDYNEQFF. The CDR3 DNA is TGTGCCAGCACCACCGGGACTAGCGACTACAATGAGCAGTTCTTC. V and J are TRBV6-1 and TRBJ2-1, with TRBD2 matching over 10 bases. This CDR3 is 15 amino acids long. Germline CDR1 MNHNS, CDR2 SASEGT. Trimming cost V 7 bases and J 3 bases; bases outside gene matches: 6.

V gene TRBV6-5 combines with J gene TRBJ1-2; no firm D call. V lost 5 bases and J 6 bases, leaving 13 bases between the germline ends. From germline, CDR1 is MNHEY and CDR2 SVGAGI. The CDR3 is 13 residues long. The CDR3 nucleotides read TGTGCCAGCAGTCGATCAAAGGAGAATGGCTACACCTTC. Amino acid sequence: CASSRSKENGYTF.

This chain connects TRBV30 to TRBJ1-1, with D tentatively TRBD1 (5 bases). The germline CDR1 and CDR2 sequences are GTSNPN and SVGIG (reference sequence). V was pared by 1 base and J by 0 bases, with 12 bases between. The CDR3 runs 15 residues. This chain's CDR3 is CAWSAWGGLNTEAFF. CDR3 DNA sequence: TGTGCCTGGAGTGCCTGGGGGGGTTTGAACACTGAAGCTTTCTTT.

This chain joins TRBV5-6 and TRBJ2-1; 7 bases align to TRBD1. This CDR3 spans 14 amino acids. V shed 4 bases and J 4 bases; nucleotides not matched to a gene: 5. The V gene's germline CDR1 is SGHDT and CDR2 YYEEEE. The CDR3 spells CASSPGQPYNEQFF. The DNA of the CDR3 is TGTGCCAGCAGCCCGGGACAGCCTTACAATGAGCAGTTCTTC.

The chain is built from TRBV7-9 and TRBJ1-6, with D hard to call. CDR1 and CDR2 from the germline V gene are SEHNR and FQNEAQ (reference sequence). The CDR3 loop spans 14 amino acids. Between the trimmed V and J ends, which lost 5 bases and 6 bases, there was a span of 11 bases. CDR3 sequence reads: CASSTRGSNSPLHF. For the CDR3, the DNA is TGTGCCAGCAGCACTCGGGGTTCTAATTCACCCCTCCACTTT.

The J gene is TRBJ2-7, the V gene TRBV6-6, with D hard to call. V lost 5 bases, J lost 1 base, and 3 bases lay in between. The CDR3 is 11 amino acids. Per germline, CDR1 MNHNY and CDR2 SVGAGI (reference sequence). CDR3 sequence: CASSQSYEQYF. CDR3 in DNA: TGTGCCAGCAGTCAATCCTACGAGCAGTACTTC.

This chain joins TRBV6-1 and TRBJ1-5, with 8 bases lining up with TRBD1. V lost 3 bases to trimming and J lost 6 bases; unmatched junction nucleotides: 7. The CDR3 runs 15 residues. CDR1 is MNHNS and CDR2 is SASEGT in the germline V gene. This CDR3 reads CASSEYQGARQPQHF. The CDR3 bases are TGTGCCAGCAGTGAGTACCAGGGGGCTCGTCAGCCCCAGCATTTT.